This TCR beta chain was found in a study of blood T cell repertoires in COVID-19 (dated by TCRdb to the early 2020s). Some background on the complete study: Samples covering the acute and convalescent phases of COVID-19 were provided by collaborators in the United States, Italy and Spain. The material from the prospective study consisted of cDNA or gDNA derived from T cells, B-cell-depleted T cells, or PBMCs. Subjects who had been exposed to COVID-19, were actively infected with it, or had recovered from it provided the deeply sampled blood TCRbeta repertoires that made up the dataset. The repertoires were made available in a free public database intended to serve as a resource for research on the immune response to SARS-CoV-2. The samples were drawn from two sources: the first 160 participants of the ongoing ImmuneRACE study, and fewer than 1,500 subjects contributed by 6 global collaborators. Sample metadata almost always included a de-identified subject ID, COVID-19 status, age in years and sex. Where available, HLA class I and class II types were taken from metadata supplied by the sample provider and were not determined by assay-based typing. Here is what the overall study found, with its caveats: The amount of clinical and demographic metadata varied by source and participant and was provided uncurated.

Participants in the prospective study were enrolled through a virtual design, were aged 18 to 89 years, and lived in approximately 24 United States geographic areas. In the prospective study, participants were assigned to cohorts based on the clinical history participants reported in a screening survey and a study questionnaire. Recovered participants in ImmuneRACE Cohort 3 were defined as having two consecutive negative NP/OP PCR tests, clearance from a healthcare professional, or resolution of symptoms. Mobile phlebotomists in the prospective study collected whole blood, serum and a nasopharyngeal or oropharyngeal swab from every participant. Over a roughly 2-month period, participants in the prospective study had the option of providing additional blood draws and questionnaires. Blood samples from the prospective study were shipped frozen or at room temperature prior to DNA extraction. The CDR3 runs 18 residues from the cysteine to the phenylalanine. CDR3 DNA is the only sequence kept; it has 54 bases, read in frame from the first base. According to the germline V gene, CDR1 reads MDHEN and CDR2 reads SYDVKM. Unmatched junction bases come to 14, with V trimmed by 5 bases and J by 5 bases.

Notes on this clone: What antigen it recognizes has not been identified. Base qualities are not recorded, but no much larger clone differs from it by a single base.

TCRbeta CDR3 regions were amplified from genomic DNA by means of the immunoSEQ Assay, a bias-controlled multiplex PCR. For the original study's pipeline: The number of nucleated cells in each sample was estimated from the amplification of reference gene primers within the assay. Sequence reads were collapsed and filtered to measure the absolute abundance of every unique TCRbeta CDR3 rearrangement. For each sample, productive Simpson clonality was calculated as the square root of Simpson's diversity index over productive rearrangements. As stored in TCRdb, this immuneACCESS dataset retains in-frame rearrangements with V and J assigned. A fraction of the clones does not appear; measured against another copy, unresolved V genes explain less than half of the discrepancy, and the remainder lacks a known reason. The V and J calls and clone size were taken over from that table, and D and trimming were inferred from the DNA. For this sample the table gives around 330,000 clones, of which 70% to 90% were detected only once. The ten biggest clones cover around a tenth of the sample.

Input material: PBMCs or T cells enriched from blood (not recorded which). The sequence is built from TRBV28 and TRBJ2-3; 12 bases in between match TRBD2. The origin of this receptor is a woman in her thirties or forties who had recovered from COVID-19. CDR3 reads: CASSANLLAGGKGDTQYF. The base sequence is TGTGCCAGCAGTGCTAACCTTCTAGCGGGAGGGAAGGGAGATACGCAGTATTTT.